A single sample is the source of the 28 T cell receptor beta chains below, sequenced in a study of blood T cell repertoires in COVID-19. Only in-frame clones appear in the TCRdb table, and some are missing; sequencing was by immunoSEQ multiplex PCR. The sample holds 45,000 to 55,000 clones, just over 85% seen once. The sample taken for sequencing was peripheral blood. These receptors originate from a man aged 65-85 years with active COVID-19.

This clone appeared a single time. The chain recombines TRBV5-1 with TRBJ1-2; TRBD1 matches at 9 bases. Trimming took 3 bases from V and 2 from J; bases not matched to a gene: 5. Germline CDR1 reads SGHRS; CDR2 reads YFSETQ. This CDR3 contains 15 residues. The CDR3 DNA reads as TGCGCCAGCAGCTCGACAGGGGGTATGAACTATGGCTACACCTTC. Translation: CASSSTGGMNYGYTF.

V is TRBV5-8 and J is TRBJ1-2; 10 bases are a match to TRBD1. Unmatched junction bases numbered 3, after V lost 1 base and J lost 9 bases. The CDR3 sequence is 13 residues long. Germline CDR1 SGHTS, CDR2 YDEGEE. CDR3 nucleotides: TGTGCCAGCAGCTTGAGGGACAGGGGACGCTACACCTTC. Its protein product is CASSLRDRGRYTF.

The chain is built from TRBV7-9 and TRBJ2-7; unclear D gene. V lost 5 bases to trimming and J lost 8 bases, with 10 bases between them. This CDR3 comprises 11 residues. Germline loops: CDR1 SEHNR, CDR2 FQNEAQ (reference sequence). The CDR3 nucleotides read TGTGCCAGCAGCCCAGGCGCCCAGCAGTACTTC. It yields the protein CASSPGAQQYF.

V and J are TRBV7-9 and TRBJ2-2; D unresolved. The CDR3 extends over 13 amino acids. CDR1 is SEHNR and CDR2 is FQNEAQ in the germline V gene (reference sequence). The V end lost 0 bases, the J end lost 5 bases, and 4 bases lay between the germline ends. In nucleotides, the CDR3 is TGTGCCAGCAGCTTAGCCGGGACCGGGGAGCTGTTTTTT. It is translated as CASSLAGTGELFF. Combining the CDR3 with reference TRBV7-9 and TRBJ2-2 gives the whole variable domain DTGVSQNPRHKITKRGQNVTFRCDPISEHNRLYWYRQTLGQGPEFLTYFQNEAQLEKSRLLSDRFSAERPKGSFSTLEIQRTEQGDSAMYLCASSLAGTGELFFGEGSRLTVL.

V gene TRBV5-6 combines with J gene TRBJ2-1; TRBD2 aligns across 9 bases. The ends lost 4 bases at V and 6 bases at J; junction bases unmatched: 8. Germline values: CDR1 SGHDT, CDR2 YYEEEE. The CDR3 is made up of 15 amino acids. CDR3 residues: CASSARGGGGNEQFF. The CDR3 DNA is TGTGCCAGCAGCGCGCGGGGGGGCGGGGGCAATGAGCAGTTCTTC.

CDR3 sequence: CASSLGRGGNTQYF. The CDR3 nucleotides read TGTGCCAGCAGCTTAGGGCGGGGGGGGAATACGCAGTATTTT. The chain combines TRBV13 with TRBJ2-3; 9 bases agree with TRBD2. The CDR3 length is 14 residues. With V trimmed by 0 bases and J by 7 bases, 2 bases remained unmatched. Per the germline V gene, CDR1 is PRHDT and CDR2 is FYEKMQ (reference sequence).

This rearrangement joins TRBV27 to TRBJ2-7, with D unclear. Germline V CDR1 and CDR2: MNHEY, SMNVEV (reference sequence). V lost 6 bases and J 0 bases, leaving 18 bases between the germline ends. The CDR3 length is 16 residues. The CDR3 DNA sequence: TGTGCCAGCAGAGTAAGAACTACCGAGAGCTCCTACGAGCAGTACTTC. It encodes CASRVRTTESSYEQYF.

This chain joins TRBV30 and TRBJ2-3; D is unresolved. From germline, CDR1 is GTSNPN and CDR2 SVGIG (reference sequence). V lost 3 bases, J lost 3 bases, and 13 bases lay in between. The CDR3 extends over 14 amino acids. The CDR3 nucleotides read TGTGCCTGGAGCCCGACGAGGTGGACAGATACGCAGTATTTT. This sequence encodes CAWSPTRWTDTQYF.

This clone was seen a handful of times. V gene TRBV7-9 combines with J gene TRBJ1-2, with unresolved D. The germline V gene has CDR1 SEHNR and CDR2 FQNEAQ (reference sequence). The CDR3 runs to 16 residues. Trimming removed 6 bases from V and 6 bases from J, with 23 bases in between. CDR3 coding DNA: TGTGCCAGCAGTTCTACGACCACTGCGGGGTTTAATGGCTACACCTTC. Encoded protein: CASSSTTTAGFNGYTF.

The chain combines TRBV6-4 with TRBJ1-2; possible D gene TRBD1, 5 bases. V lost 0 bases to trimming and J lost 4 bases, with 9 bases between them. The length of the CDR3 is 14 residues. Germline lookup yields CDR1 MRHNA and CDR2 SNTAGT. The CDR3 bases are TGTGCCAGCAGTGACTCGAAACAGGTCTATGGCTACACCTTC. Amino acid sequence: CASSDSKQVYGYTF.

The chain couples TRBV19 to TRBJ2-2; D may be TRBD2 (5 bases). Germline lookup yields CDR1 LNHDA and CDR2 SQIVND (reference sequence). Trimming cost V 7 bases and J 6 bases, with 12 bases left between them. This CDR3 is built from 13 residues. The CDR3 is CASTTGWAGELFF. The CDR3 DNA follows: TGTGCCAGTACGACGGGGTGGGCCGGGGAGCTGTTTTTT.

Comment on this clone: A read error may produce the germline difference seen at one junction end. The gene calls are TRBV19 and TRBJ1-1, with a possible D match to TRBD1 (5 bases). CDR3 length equals 13 residues. Germline V CDR1 and CDR2: LNHDA, SQIVND (reference sequence). CDR3 DNA sequence: TGTGCCAGTAGGCCAATAGACAGTTCCCCACCCGATTTT. Protein product: CASRPIDSSPPDF.

The rearrangement uses TRBV7-2 and TRBJ1-1, with 7 nucleotides matching TRBD1. Unmatched junction bases numbered 6, after V lost 5 bases and J lost 3 bases. The CDR3 contains 14 residues. The germline CDR1 and CDR2 sequences are SGHTA and FQGNSA. CDR3 coding DNA: TGTGCCAGCAGCACAGGGGCGGGGTACACTGAAGCTTTCTTT. Protein: CASSTGAGYTEAFF.

The gene calls are TRBV2 and TRBJ1-1; 7 bases are a match to TRBD1. V lost 7 bases and J lost 0; bases outside the gene matches: 5. The germline V gene encodes CDR1 SNHLY and CDR2 FYNNEI. The CDR3 is 14 residues long. The CDR3 nucleotides are TGTGCCAGCAAGGGGGCGAAGATGAACACTGAAGCTTTCTTT. This gives the protein CASKGAKMNTEAFF.

The chain recombines TRBV15 with TRBJ1-5; unclear D gene. The CDR3 covers 16 residues. Germline values: CDR1 LNHNV, CDR2 YYDKDF (reference sequence). Trimming stripped 1 base from V and 2 bases from J, with 12 bases between. The CDR3 bases are TGTGCCACCAGCAGAGGCCCGGCGGAGGGCAATCAGCCCCAGCATTTT. Translated, it gives CATSRGPAEGNQPQHF.

This chain joins TRBV5-1 and TRBJ2-2; 9 nucleotides agree with TRBD2. Germline values: CDR1 SGHRS, CDR2 YFSETQ. With 7 bases clipped from V and 1 base from J, the junction kept 5 bases outside the gene matches. The CDR3 extends over 15 amino acids. The CDR3 region is CASRQTSGNTGELFF. Written as DNA, the CDR3 is TGCGCCAGCCGCCAGACTAGCGGGAACACCGGGGAGCTGTTTTTT.

The count of this clone is one. V and J are TRBV7-2 and TRBJ2-3; 10 bases agree with TRBD1. The V gene's germline CDR1 is SGHTA and CDR2 FQGNSA. V gave up 6 bases and J gave up 3 bases; unmatched junction bases: 6. The CDR3 runs 15 residues. The CDR3 DNA is TGTGCCAGCAGACCACCGGGACAGGGGACAGATACGCAGTATTTT. Translation: CASRPPGQGTDTQYF.

V and J are TRBV6-5 and TRBJ2-7; a possible D gene is TRBD1 (5 bases). The CDR3 consists of 13 residues. Trimming pared 7 bases from V and 1 base from J, leaving 11 bases between. CDR1 MNHEY and CDR2 SVGAGI come from the germline V gene. The CDR3 is CASTSTDSYEQYF. CDR3 nucleotide sequence: TGTGCCAGCACTTCGACAGATTCCTACGAGCAGTACTTC.

The table lists this clone with a count of one. The chain uses TRBV10-1 and TRBJ2-5; maybe TRBD1 (6 bases). CDR3 length: 14 residues. Germline-derived CDR1 and CDR2 are WNHNN and SYGVQD (reference sequence). The V and J ends lost 9 bases and 5 bases respectively, with 19 bases between them. The CDR3 coding sequence is TGCGCCAGTGGTGGCAGGGGAGTTTGGGAGACCCAGTACTTC. Protein product: CASGGRGVWETQYF.

The V gene is TRBV2, the J gene TRBJ1-3, with D possibly being TRBD1 (5 bases). Trimming left V 6 bases short and J 2 bases short, with 14 bases between. This CDR3 has 15 amino acids. Germline V gene lookup returns CDR1 SNHLY and CDR2 FYNNEI. CDR3 residues: CASSPRVHPGNTIYF. CDR3 nucleotide sequence: TGTGCCAGCAGCCCCAGGGTTCACCCTGGAAACACCATATATTTT.

The chain joins TRBV6-6 to TRBJ2-7; 8 nucleotides agree with TRBD1. This CDR3 spans 16 amino acids. V dropped 0 bases and J dropped 3; count of bases not matched to a gene: 7. Germline lookup yields CDR1 MNHNY and CDR2 SVGAGI (reference sequence). This CDR3 is CASSYSRIGQGYEQYF. CDR3 in DNA: TGTGCCAGCAGTTACTCGAGGATAGGACAGGGCTACGAGCAGTACTTC.

This chain connects TRBV28 to TRBJ2-7, with 9 bases that match TRBD1. CDR1 MDHEN and CDR2 SYDVKM come from the germline V gene. This CDR3 region has 15 residues. J gave up 0 bases and V 4 bases, and 4 bases lay outside the gene matches. The CDR3 spells CASSSPGQGSYEQYF. The CDR3 DNA sequence: TGTGCCAGCAGTTCTCCGGGACAGGGCTCCTACGAGCAGTACTTC.

The chain is built from TRBV18 and TRBJ1-1, with 7 bases lining up with TRBD1. The CDR3 contains 15 residues. V gave up 0 bases and J gave up 0 bases; unmatched junction bases: 1. CDR1 is KGHSH, CDR2 LQKENI, per germline. The CDR3 here is CASSPPDRMNTEAFF. In DNA form, the CDR3 reads TGTGCCAGCTCACCACCGGACAGGATGAACACTGAAGCTTTCTTT. The whole variable domain, remainder taken from reference TRBV18 and TRBJ1-1, is NAGVMQNPRHLVRRRGQEARLRCSPMKGHSHVYWYRQLPEEGLKFMVYLQKENIIDESGMPKERFSAEFPKEGPSILRIQQVVRGDSAAYFCASSPPDRMNTEAFFGQGTRLTVV.

The V and J genes are TRBV6-6 and TRBJ1-5; TRBD1 agrees at 8 bases. With 5 bases clipped from V and 5 bases from J, the junction kept 8 bases outside the gene matches. Germline loops: CDR1 MNHNY, CDR2 SVGAGI (reference sequence). CDR3 length: 15 amino acids. The CDR3 loop reads CASSAGTGGYQPQHF. In DNA form, the CDR3 reads TGTGCCAGCAGTGCCGGGACAGGAGGGTATCAGCCCCAGCATTTT.

The genes are TRBV7-8 and TRBJ2-5; D might be TRBD1 (5 bases). The CDR3 runs 16 residues. V was cut by 1 base and J by 5 bases, with 17 bases left in between. Germline-derived CDR1 and CDR2 are SGHVS and FQNEAQ. CDR3 sequence reads: CASSLGDGRDWETQYF. The CDR3 DNA follows: TGTGCCAGCAGCTTAGGCGACGGCAGGGATTGGGAGACCCAGTACTTC. The whole variable domain, filled in from reference TRBV7-8 and TRBJ2-5, reads GAGVSQSPRYKVAKRGQDVALRCDPISGHVSLFWYQQALGQGPEFLTYFQNEAQLDKSGLPSDRFFAERPEGSVSTLKIQRTQQEDSAVYLCASSLGDGRDWETQYFGPGTRLLVL.

The rearrangement joins TRBV3-1 (or the pseudogene TRBV3-2) to TRBJ1-1, with D possibly matching TRBD1 (6 bases). Germline V gene data show CDR1 as LGHDT and CDR2 as YNNKEL (reference sequence). V was trimmed by 2 bases and J by 5 bases, leaving 12 bases between them. This CDR3 region has 14 residues. CDR3: CASSQRGAGTEAFF. The CDR3 coding sequence is TGTGCCAGCAGCCAACGGGGGGCAGGTACTGAAGCTTTCTTT.

The chain combines TRBV3-1 (or the pseudogene TRBV3-2) with TRBJ1-4; D is perhaps TRBD1 (5 bases). The CDR3 has 14 residues. Germline V gene data show CDR1 as LGHDT and CDR2 as YNNKEL (reference sequence). Deletions cut 4 bases from V and 7 bases from J, with 13 bases between. The CDR3 sequence: CASSPRGGGEKLFF. The DNA of the CDR3 is TGTGCCAGCAGCCCGCGGGGGGGAGGTGAAAAACTGTTTTTT.

This clone was detected once. In DNA, the CDR3 is TGTGCCAGCAGTTACGGACAGGGGTGGGAGACCCAGTACTTC. It encodes CASSYGQGWETQYF. The chain is built from TRBV6-2 or TRBV6-3 and TRBJ2-5, with 9 bases identical to TRBD1. Germline V gene lookup returns CDR1 MNHEY and CDR2 SVGEGT. The V gene end was trimmed by 2 bases and the J gene end by 5 bases; junction bases not matched to a gene: 3. The CDR3 runs to 14 residues.